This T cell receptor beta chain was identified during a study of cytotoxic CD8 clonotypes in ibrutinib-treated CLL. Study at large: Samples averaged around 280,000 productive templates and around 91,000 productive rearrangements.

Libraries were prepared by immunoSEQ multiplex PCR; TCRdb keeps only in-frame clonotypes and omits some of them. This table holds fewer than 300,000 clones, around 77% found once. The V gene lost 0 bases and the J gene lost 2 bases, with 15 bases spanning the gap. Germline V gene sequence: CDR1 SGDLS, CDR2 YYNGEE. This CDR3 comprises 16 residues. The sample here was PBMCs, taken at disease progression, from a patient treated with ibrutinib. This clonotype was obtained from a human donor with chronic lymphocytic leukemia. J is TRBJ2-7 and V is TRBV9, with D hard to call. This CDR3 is CASSVEGSRSAYEQYF. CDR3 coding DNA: TGTGCCAGCAGCGTAGAGGGTTCCAGGTCTGCCTACGAGCAGTACTTC.